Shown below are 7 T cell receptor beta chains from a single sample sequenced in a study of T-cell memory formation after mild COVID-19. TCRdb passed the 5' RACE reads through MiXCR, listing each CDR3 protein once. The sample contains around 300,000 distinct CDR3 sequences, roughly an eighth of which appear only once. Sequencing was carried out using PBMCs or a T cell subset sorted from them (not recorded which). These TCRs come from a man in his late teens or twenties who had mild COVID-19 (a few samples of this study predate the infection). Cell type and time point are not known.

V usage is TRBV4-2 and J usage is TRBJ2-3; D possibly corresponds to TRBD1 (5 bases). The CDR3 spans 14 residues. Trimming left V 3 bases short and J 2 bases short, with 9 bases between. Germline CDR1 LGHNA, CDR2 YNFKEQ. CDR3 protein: CASSHYRHTDTQYF. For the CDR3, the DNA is TGTGCCAGCAGCCACTACAGGCACACAGATACGCAGTATTTT.

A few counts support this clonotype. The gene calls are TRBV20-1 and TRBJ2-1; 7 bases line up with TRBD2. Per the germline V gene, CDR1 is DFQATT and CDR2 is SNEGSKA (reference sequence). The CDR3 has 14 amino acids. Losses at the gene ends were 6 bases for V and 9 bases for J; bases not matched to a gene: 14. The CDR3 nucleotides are TGCAGTGCCGATCGTGGGGGGGTTCGAGGTGAGCAGTTCTTC. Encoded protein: CSADRGGVRGEQFF.

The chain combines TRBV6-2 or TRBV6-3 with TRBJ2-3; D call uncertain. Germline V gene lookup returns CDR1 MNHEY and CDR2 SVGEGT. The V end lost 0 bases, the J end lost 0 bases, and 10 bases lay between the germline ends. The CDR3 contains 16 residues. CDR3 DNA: TGTGCCAGCAGTTACTCATCGTTCGGTAGCACAGATACGCAGTATTTT. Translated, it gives CASSYSSFGSTDTQYF.

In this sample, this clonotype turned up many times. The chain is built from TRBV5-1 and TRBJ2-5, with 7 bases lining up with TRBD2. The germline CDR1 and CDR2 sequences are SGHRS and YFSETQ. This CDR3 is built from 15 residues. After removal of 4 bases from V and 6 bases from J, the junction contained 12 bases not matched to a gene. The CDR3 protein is CASSGGTNVGKTQYF. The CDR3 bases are TGCGCCAGCAGCGGCGGGACTAATGTCGGAAAGACCCAGTACTTC.

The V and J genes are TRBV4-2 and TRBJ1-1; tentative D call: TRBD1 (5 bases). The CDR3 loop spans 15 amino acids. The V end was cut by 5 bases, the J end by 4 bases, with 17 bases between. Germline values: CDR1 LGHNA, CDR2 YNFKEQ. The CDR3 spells CASSLSIGGSTEAFF. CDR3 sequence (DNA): TGTGCCAGCAGCTTGAGCATCGGGGGTAGCACTGAAGCTTTCTTT.

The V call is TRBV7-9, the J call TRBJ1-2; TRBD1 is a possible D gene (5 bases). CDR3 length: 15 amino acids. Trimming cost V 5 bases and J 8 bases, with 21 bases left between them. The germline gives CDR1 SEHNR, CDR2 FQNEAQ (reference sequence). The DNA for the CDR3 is TGTGCCAGCAGCCCAGTCGGGGGTGATTGGGAAGGCTACACCTTC. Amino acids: CASSPVGGDWEGYTF.

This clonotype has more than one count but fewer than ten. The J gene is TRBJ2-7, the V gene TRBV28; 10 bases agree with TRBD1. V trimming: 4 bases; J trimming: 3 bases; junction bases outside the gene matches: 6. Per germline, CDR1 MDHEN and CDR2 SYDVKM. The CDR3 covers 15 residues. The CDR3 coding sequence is TGTGCCAGCAGTTCAACTGGACAGGGGGTCTACGAGCAGTACGTC. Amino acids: CASSSTGQGVYEQYV.